This T cell receptor beta chain was identified in a study of cytomegalovirus exposure and HLA in healthy donors. Across the whole study: Of 300 to 500 genotyped donors, more than 75% clustered with self-reported Caucasian donors.

The study, taken as a whole, reports: There were some 150 TCR beta chains listed as cytomegalovirus-associated.

This CDR3 has 13 residues. Trimming left V 4 bases short and J 6 bases short, with 10 bases between. Germline V gene sequence: CDR1 SNHLY, CDR2 FYNNEI. With 60 Vbeta and 13 Jbeta primers, the PCR was carried out. How the authors handled the data: A later analysis tallied approximately 78 million unique TCR beta chains, about 12 million of them shared. The table came from immunoSEQ multiplex PCR; TCRdb's copy has only in-frame clones and leaves some out. V, J and clone size are those of that table, while D and trimming were read from the DNA. The repertoire has about 55,000 clones, around 52% of them found once; the top ten carry approximately 10%. This clone was recorded a few times. Its specificity is unknown.

The sequencing input was PBMCs. The genes are TRBV2 and TRBJ2-1; no reliable D call. The sequence came from a human donor in good health. In DNA, the CDR3 is TGTGCCAGCAGTGGCGGCTTGGGCAATGAGCAGTTCTTC. It codes for CASSGGLGNEQFF.